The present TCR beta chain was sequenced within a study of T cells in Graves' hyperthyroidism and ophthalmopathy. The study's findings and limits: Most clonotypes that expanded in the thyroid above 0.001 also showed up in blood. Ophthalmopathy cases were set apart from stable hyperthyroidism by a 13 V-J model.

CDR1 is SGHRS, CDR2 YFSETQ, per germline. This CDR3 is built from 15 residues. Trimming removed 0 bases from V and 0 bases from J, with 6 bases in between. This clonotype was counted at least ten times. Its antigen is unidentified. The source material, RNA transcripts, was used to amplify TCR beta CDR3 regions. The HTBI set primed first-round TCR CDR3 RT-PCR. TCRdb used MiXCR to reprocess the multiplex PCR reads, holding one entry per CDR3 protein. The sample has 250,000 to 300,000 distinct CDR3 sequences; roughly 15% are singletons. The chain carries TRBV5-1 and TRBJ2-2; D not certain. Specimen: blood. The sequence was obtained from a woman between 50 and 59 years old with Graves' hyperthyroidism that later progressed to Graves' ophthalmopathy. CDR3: CASSLGHSNTGELFF. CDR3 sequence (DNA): TGCGCCAGCAGCTTGGGTCATTCGAACACCGGGGAGCTGTTTTTT.